This T cell receptor beta chain originates from a study of CD8 T cells in ankylosing spondylitis. Study-wide results and caveats: In the blood and synovial fluid of reactive arthritis, some motif variants had been previously reported. A TCR beta motif of eight highly homologous variants appeared characteristic of ankylosing spondylitis blood. Disease-linked clones reportedly concentrated significantly in matched ankylosing spondylitis synovial fluid.

Quantitative 5'-RACE with molecular barcodes produced the TCR beta libraries. TCRdb re-called the 5' RACE reads through MiXCR, storing one row per CDR3 protein. The sample gives 250,000 to 300,000 distinct CDR3 sequences, 20% of which show up once; roughly 8.3% is in the top ten. This CDR3 comprises 14 residues. The V gene end was trimmed by 8 bases and the J gene end by 8 bases; junction bases not matched to a gene: 8. Germline CDR1 is SGHTA and CDR2 is FQGTGA. This clonotype was counted between two and nine times. What it binds is not known. The sequence was obtained from a male donor with ankylosing spondylitis or in good health (not recorded which). This chain links TRBV7-3 with TRBJ2-1; TRBD2 matches at 11 bases. Sample: blood, either unsorted or a sorted T cell fraction (not recorded which). The CDR3 DNA reads TGTGCCAGCGGGGTAGCGGGGGGGCCCGATGAGCAGTTCTTC. This gives the protein CASGVAGGPDEQFF.